This T cell receptor (beta chain) was identified during a study of blood T cell repertoires in COVID-19. Study information: Some COVID-19 samples were acute and others convalescent; all came from the United States, Italy and Spain. Sample material is recorded as cDNA or gDNA derived from T cells, B-cell-depleted T cells, or PBMCs.

There are 14 residues in the CDR3. From germline, CDR1 is MNHEY and CDR2 SVGAGI. V dropped 2 bases and J dropped 2 bases, with 8 bases sitting between them. Authors' processing steps: The authors estimated nucleated cell counts from reference gene primer amplification. Only in-frame clones appear in the TCRdb table, and some are missing; sequencing was by immunoSEQ multiplex PCR. That table gives V, J and clone size, and the DNA gave D and trimming. The sample consists of over 200,000 clones, approximately 86% of them appearing once. The specimen sequenced was peripheral blood. This sequence joins TRBV6-5 and TRBJ2-3, with a tentative D call TRBD2 (7 bases). This receptor was taken from a man aged 40-55 years with acute or convalescent COVID-19. This CDR3 is CASSYGGATDTQYF. Written as DNA, the CDR3 is TGTGCCAGCAGTTACGGGGGGGCCACAGATACGCAGTATTTT.